The T cell receptor beta chain described here comes from a study of CD8 T cells in Susac syndrome (dated by TCRdb to between 2017 and 2020). With respect to the entire study: The study used repertoire sequencing to test whether antigen drove CD8+ T cell activation and differentiation in Susac syndrome. The study compared CD8+ T cell repertoire clonality among 12 healthy donors, 14 Susac syndrome patients and some 16 multiple sclerosis patients.

The CDR3 has 15 amino acids, counting the end cysteine and phenylalanine. The read is trimmed to its CDR3 DNA, 45 bases read in frame from base 1. The germline V gene encodes CDR1 LNHNV and CDR2 YYDKDF (reference sequence). RNA was extracted with the RNeasy kit and roughly 0.5 to 1 ug was reverse transcribed using random hexamers. The immunoSEQ multiplex PCR assay, which covers 54 Vbeta and 13 Jbeta segments, was used to amplify TCR beta CDR3 regions. To correct PCR amplification bias, a synthetic template baseline was used for both primer optimization and computational correction. The original methods were these. Reads were annotated to V, D and J genes per IMGT and analyzed with immunoSEQ Analyzer, keeping only productive sequences. Clonality was calculated as one minus the Shannon entropy normalized by log2 of the number of productive unique sequences. Public and private clones were assessed among the 100 most prevalent clones of each patient and control. Clones were defined as Susac-specific if absent from the healthy and MS cohorts, from some 1,000 published viral clones and from other ImmuneACCESS disease sequences. TCRdb itself trimmed the public reads at Q25 with fastp, ran MiXCR and retained productive beta chains. Rows are combined by CDR3 protein, so each entry shows the most common genes and DNA. The V and J calls and clone size are TCRdb's, not the authors'. Counted in this sample were hundreds of thousands of distinct CDR3 sequences; 85% of them appeared once. Around 0.21% of the sample belongs to the ten largest clones.

Peripheral blood CD8+ and CD4+ T cells from healthy donors, Susac syndrome patients and multiple sclerosis patients were profiled using high-throughput TCR beta sequencing. Multiple sclerosis controls were treatment-naive patients with stable or active relapsing-remitting disease fulfilling revised McDonald criteria. CD8+ TEMRA cells were enriched by FACS, while bulk CD8+ and CD4+ T cells were purified by magnetic negative isolation. Blood was drawn into EDTA tubes, processed within 24 hours, and PBMCs were isolated by density gradient centrifugation. PBMCs intended for TCR sequencing were cryopreserved in liquid nitrogen and were subsequently thawed in a 37 degrees C water bath. The sorted or isolated CD4+, CD8+ and CD8+ TEMRA cells reached a purity of at least 90%. To note about this clonotype: No cognate antigen has been identified for it. One junction end disagrees with the germline gene, perhaps due to a read error.

The investigation overall reported the following: The number of individuals in the TCR sequencing and HLA analysis was acknowledged as relatively small.

The sequencing sample was made of CD8+ T cells from PBMCs. The clonotype comes from a human donor with multiple sclerosis. This receptor chain uses TRBV15 and TRBJ2-7; the D region is possibly TRBD1 or TRBD2, each matching across 5 bases. The CDR3 region reads CATSGDSRGAYEQYF. The DNA sequence reads TGTGCCACCAGCGGAGACAGCCGGGGAGCCTACGAGCAGTACTTC.